This T cell receptor beta chain originates from a study of T cell repertoires in cytomegalovirus infection. V trimming: 3 bases; J trimming: 2 bases; junction bases outside the gene matches: 3. This CDR3 contains 15 residues. Germline-derived CDR1 and CDR2 are SGHAT and FQNNGV. At least ten counts were recorded for this clonotype. The antigen is undetermined. TCRdb processed the reads anew with MiXCR; each CDR3 protein has one entry. The repertoire holds about 110,000 distinct CDR3 sequences, with about a tenth as singletons. The sample consisted of PBMCs, sequenced either directly or after in vitro stimulation (not recorded which). V gene TRBV11-2 combines with J gene TRBJ2-2; TRBD2 matches 7 bases. The sequence was obtained from a human donor in good health (CMV status not recorded). Some clones in this sample may be carry-over from other donors' samples. CDR3 nucleotide sequence: TGTGCCAGCAGCTTCATAGCGGGTAACACCGGGGAGCTGTTTTTT. Encoded protein: CASSFIAGNTGELFF. The variable domain in full, completed from reference TRBV11-2 and TRBJ2-2, reads EAGVAQSPRYKIIEKRQSVAFWCNPISGHATLYWYQQILGQGPKLLIQFQNNGVVDDSQLPKDRFSAERLKGVDSTLKIQPAKLEDSAVYLCASSFIAGNTGELFFGEGSRLTVL.